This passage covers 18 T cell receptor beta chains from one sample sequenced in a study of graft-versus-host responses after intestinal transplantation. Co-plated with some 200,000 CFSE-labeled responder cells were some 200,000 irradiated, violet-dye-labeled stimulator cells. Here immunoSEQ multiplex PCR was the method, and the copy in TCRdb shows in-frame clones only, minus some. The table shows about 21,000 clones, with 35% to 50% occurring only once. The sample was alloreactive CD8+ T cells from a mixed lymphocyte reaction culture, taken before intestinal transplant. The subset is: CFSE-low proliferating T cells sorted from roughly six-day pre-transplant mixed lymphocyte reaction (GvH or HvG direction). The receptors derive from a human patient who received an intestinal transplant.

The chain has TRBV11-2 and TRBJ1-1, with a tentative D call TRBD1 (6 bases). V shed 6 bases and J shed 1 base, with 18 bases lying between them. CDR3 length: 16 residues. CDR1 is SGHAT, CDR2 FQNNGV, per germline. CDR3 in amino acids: CASSSWGGLENTEAFF. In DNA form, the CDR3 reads TGTGCCAGCAGTAGCTGGGGGGGGCTAGAGAACACTGAAGCTTTCTTT.

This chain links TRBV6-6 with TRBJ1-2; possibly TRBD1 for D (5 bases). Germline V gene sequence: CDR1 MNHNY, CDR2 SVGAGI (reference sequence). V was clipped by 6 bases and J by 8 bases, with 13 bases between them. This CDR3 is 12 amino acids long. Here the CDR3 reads CASRIQGVGYTF. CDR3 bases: TGTGCCAGCAGGATCCAGGGTGTCGGCTACACCTTC.

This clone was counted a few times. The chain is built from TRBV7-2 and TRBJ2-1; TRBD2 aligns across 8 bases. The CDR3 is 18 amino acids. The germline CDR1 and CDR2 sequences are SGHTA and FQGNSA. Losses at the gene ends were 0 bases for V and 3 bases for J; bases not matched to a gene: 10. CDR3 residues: CASSLADGRAGIYNEQFF. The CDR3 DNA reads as TGTGCCAGCAGCTTAGCCGACGGGAGGGCCGGAATCTACAATGAGCAGTTCTTC.

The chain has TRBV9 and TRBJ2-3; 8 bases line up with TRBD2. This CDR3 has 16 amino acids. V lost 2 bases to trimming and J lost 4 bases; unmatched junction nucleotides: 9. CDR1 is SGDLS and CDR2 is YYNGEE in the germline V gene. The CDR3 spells CASSVGWTGGADTQYF. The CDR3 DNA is TGTGCCAGCAGCGTCGGATGGACGGGAGGGGCAGATACGCAGTATTTT. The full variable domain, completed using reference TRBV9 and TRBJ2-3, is DSGVTQTPKHLITATGQRVTLRCSPRSGDLSVYWYQQSLDQGLQFLIQYYNGEERAKGNILERFSAQQFPDLHSELNLSSLELGDSALYFCASSVGWTGGADTQYFGPGTRLTVL.

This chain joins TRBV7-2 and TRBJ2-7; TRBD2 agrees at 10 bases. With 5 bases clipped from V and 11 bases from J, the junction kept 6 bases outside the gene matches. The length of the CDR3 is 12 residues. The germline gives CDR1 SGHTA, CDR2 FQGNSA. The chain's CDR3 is CASSPRTSGKYF. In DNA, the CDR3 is TGTGCCAGCAGCCCCCGGACTAGCGGAAAGTACTTC.

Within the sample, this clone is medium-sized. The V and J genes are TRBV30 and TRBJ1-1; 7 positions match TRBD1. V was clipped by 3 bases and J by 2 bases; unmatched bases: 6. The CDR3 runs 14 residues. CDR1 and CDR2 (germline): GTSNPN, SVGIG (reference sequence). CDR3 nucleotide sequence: TGTGCCTGGAGCCCGGGACAGAGTAACACTGAAGCTTTCTTT. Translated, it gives CAWSPGQSNTEAFF.

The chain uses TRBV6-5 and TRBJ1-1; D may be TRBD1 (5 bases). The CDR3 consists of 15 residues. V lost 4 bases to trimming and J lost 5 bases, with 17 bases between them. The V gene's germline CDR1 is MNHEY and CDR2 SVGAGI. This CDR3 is CASSFTRELGTEAFF. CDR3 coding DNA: TGTGCCAGCAGTTTCACCAGGGAATTAGGGACTGAAGCTTTCTTT.

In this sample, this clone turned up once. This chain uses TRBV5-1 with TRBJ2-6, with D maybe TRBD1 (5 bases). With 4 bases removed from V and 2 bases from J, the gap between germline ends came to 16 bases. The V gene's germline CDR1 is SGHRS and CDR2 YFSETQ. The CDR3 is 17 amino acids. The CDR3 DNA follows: TGCGCCAGCAGCCCCGGGCAGGGCACTGCTGGGGCCAACGTCCTGACTTTC. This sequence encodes CASSPGQGTAGANVLTF. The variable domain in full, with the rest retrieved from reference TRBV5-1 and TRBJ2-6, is KAGVTQTPRYLIKTRGQQVTLSCSPISGHRSVSWYQQTPGQGLQFLFEYFSETQRNKGNFPGRFSGRQFSNSRSEMNVSTLELGDSALYLCASSPGQGTAGANVLTFGAGSRLTVL.

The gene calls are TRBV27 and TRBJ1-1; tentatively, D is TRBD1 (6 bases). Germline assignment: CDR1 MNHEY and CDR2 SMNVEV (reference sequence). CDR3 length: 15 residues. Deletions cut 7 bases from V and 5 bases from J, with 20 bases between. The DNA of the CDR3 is TGTGCCAGCAAGGCGGGGGGCGGGGGGATAACTGAAGCTTTCTTT. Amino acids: CASKAGGGGITEAFF.

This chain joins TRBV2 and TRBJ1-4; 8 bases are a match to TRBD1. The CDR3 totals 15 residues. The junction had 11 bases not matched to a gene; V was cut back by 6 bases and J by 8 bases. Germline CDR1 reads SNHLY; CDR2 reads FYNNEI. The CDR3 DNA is TGTGCCAGCAGAAGCTCAGGGGGCCTACGGGAAAAACTGTTTTTT. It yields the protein CASRSSGGLREKLFF.

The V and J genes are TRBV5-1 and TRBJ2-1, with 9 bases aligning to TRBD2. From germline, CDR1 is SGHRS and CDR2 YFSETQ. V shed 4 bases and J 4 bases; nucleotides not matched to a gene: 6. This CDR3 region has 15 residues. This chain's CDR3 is CASSPTSGPYNEQFF. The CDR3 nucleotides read TGCGCCAGCAGCCCGACTAGCGGCCCGTACAATGAGCAGTTCTTC.

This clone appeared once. CDR3 nucleotides: TGTGCCAGTAGTATTAGGGCAGCCCTTAATCAGCCCCAGCATTTT. It encodes CASSIRAALNQPQHF. The rearrangement links TRBV19 to TRBJ1-5; D remains unclear. Germline loops: CDR1 LNHDA, CDR2 SQIVND (reference sequence). This CDR3 is 15 amino acids long. V was pared by 3 bases and J by 4 bases, with 13 bases between.

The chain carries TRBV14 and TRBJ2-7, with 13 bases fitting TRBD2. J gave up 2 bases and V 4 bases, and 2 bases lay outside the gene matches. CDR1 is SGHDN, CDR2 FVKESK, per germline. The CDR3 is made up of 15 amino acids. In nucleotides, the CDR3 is TGTGCCAGCAGCCGAACTAGCGGGAGGGCCTACGAGCAGTACTTC. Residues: CASSRTSGRAYEQYF.

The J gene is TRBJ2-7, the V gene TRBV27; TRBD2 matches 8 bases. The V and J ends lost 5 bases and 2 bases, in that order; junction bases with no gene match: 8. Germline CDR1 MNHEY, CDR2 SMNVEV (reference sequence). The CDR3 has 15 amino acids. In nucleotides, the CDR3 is TGTGCCAGCAGTCCTCGGGAGGGGGGACCCTACGAGCAGTACTTC. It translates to CASSPREGGPYEQYF.

In DNA form, the CDR3 reads TGTGCCAGTAGTTACCGGGACAGGGGAACCTACGAGCAGTACTTC. It specifies CASSYRDRGTYEQYF. The V gene is TRBV19, the J gene TRBJ2-7, with 10 positions matching TRBD1. CDR1 and CDR2 from the germline V gene are LNHDA and SQIVND (reference sequence). J was trimmed by 2 bases and V by 5 bases; bases with no gene match: 6. The CDR3 is 15 amino acids.

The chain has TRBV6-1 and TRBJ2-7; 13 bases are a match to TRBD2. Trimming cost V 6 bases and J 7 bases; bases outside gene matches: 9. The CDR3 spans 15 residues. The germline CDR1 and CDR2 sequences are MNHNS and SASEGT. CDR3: CASRPGLAGVFEQYF. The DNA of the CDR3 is TGTGCCAGCAGGCCCGGACTAGCGGGAGTATTTGAGCAGTACTTC.

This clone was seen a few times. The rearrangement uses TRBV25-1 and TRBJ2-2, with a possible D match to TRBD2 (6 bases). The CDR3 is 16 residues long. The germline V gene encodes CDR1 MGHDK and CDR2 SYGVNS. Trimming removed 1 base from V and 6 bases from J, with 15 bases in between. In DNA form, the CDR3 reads TGTGCCAGCAGTGAATTAGGCGCTCAGCGGGCCGGGGAGCTGTTTTTT. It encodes CASSELGAQRAGELFF.

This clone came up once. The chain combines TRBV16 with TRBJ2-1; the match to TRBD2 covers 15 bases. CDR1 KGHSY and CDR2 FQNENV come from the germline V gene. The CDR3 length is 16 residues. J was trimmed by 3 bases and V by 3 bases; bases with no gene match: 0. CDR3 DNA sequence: TGTGCCAGCAGCCAGGGACTAGCGGGAGGCTACAATGAGCAGTTCTTC. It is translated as CASSQGLAGGYNEQFF. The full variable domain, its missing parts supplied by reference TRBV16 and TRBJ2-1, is GEEVAQTPKHLVRGEGQKAKLYCAPIKGHSYVFWYQQVLKNEFKFLISFQNENVFDETGMPKERFSAKCLPNSPCSLEIQATKLEDSAVYFCASSQGLAGGYNEQFFGPGTRLTVL.